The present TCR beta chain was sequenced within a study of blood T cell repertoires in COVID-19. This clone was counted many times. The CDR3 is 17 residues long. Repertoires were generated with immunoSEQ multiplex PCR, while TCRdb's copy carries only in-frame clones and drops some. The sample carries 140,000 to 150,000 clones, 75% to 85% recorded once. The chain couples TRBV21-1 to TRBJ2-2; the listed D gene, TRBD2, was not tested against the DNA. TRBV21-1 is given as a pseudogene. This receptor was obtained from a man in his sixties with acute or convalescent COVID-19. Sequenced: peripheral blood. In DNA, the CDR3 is TGTGCCAGCAGCAGGACTAGCGGGAGGGCGAAGACCGGGGAGCTGTTTTTT. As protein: CASSRTSGRAKTGELFF.